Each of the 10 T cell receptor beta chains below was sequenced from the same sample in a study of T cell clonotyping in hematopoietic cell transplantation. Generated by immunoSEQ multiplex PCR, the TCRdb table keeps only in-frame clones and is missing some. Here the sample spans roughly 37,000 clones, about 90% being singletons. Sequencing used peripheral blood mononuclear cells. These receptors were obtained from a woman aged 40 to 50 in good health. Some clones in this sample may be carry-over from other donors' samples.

CDR3 nucleotides: TGCAGCGTTACCCGGAGGGGGCCCGGCTATGGCTACACCTTC. It yields the protein CSVTRRGPGYGYTF. The gene calls are TRBV29-1 and TRBJ1-2, with TRBD1 matching 7 bases. CDR3 length equals 14 residues. J gave up 4 bases and V 5 bases, and 10 bases lay outside the gene matches. Germline values: CDR1 SQVTM, CDR2 ANQGSEA.

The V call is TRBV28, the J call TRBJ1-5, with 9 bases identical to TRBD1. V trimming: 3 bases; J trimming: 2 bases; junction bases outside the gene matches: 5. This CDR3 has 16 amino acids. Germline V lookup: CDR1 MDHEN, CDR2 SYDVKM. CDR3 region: CASSLTGGGRNQPQHF. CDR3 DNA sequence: TGTGCCAGCAGTTTGACAGGGGGAGGACGCAATCAGCCCCAGCATTTT.

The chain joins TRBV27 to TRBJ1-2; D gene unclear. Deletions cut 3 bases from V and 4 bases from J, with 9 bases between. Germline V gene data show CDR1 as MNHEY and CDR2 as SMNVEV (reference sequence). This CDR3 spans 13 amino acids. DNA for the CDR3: TGTGCCAGCAGTTTCGGGAGCGGCTATGGCTACACCTTC. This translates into CASSFGSGYGYTF.

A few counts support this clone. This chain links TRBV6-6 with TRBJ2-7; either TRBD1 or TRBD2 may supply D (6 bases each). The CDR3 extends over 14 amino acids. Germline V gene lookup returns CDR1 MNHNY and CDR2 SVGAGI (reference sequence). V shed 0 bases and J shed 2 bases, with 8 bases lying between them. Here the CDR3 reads CASSYSRGAYEQYF. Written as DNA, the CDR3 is TGTGCCAGCAGTTACTCGAGGGGGGCCTACGAGCAGTACTTC.

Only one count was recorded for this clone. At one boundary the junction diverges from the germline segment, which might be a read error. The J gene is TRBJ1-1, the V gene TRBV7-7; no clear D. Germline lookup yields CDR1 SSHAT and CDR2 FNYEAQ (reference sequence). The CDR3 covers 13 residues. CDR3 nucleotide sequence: TGTGCTAGCAGCTACGCCTTGAACACTGAAGCTTTCTTT. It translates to CASSYALNTEAFF.

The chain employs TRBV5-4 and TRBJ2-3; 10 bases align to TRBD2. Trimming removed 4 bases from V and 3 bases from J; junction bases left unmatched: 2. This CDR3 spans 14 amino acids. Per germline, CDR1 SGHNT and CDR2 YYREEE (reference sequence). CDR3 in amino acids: CASSLAGDTDTQYF. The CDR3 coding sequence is TGTGCCAGCAGCCTAGCGGGAGATACAGATACGCAGTATTTT.

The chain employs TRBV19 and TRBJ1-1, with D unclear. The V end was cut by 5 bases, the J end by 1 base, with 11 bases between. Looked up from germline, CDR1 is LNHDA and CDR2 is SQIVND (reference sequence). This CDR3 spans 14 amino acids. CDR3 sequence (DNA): TGTGCCAGTAGTGAAGGTTTCGGGAACACTGAAGCTTTCTTT. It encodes CASSEGFGNTEAFF.

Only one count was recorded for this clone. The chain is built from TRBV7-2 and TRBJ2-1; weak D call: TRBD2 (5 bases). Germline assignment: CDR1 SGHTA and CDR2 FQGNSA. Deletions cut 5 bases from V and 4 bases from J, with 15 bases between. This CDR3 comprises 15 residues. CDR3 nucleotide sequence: TGTGCCAGCAGCCTAACTAGTGCCTCATACAATGAGCAGTTCTTC. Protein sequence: CASSLTSASYNEQFF. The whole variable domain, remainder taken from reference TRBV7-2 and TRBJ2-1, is GAGVSQSPSNKVTEKGKDVELRCDPISGHTALYWYRQSLGQGLEFLIYFQGNSAPDKSGLPSDRFSAERTGGSVSTLTIQRTQQEDSAVYLCASSLTSASYNEQFFGPGTRLTVL.

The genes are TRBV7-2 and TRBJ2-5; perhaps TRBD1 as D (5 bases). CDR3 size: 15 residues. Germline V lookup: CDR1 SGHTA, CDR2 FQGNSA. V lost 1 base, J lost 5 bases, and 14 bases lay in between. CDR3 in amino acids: CASSLERRAEETQYF. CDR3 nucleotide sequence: TGTGCCAGCAGCTTAGAGCGCAGGGCGGAGGAGACCCAGTACTTC.

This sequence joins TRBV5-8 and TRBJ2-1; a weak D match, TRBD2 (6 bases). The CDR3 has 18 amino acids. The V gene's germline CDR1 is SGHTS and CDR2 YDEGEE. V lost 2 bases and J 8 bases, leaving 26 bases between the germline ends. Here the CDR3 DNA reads TGTGCCAGCAGCTTTTTATCCCTAGCGACATCAGCGAACGATGAGCAGTTCTTC. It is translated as CASSFLSLATSANDEQFF.